A single sample is the source of the 17 T cell receptor beta chains below, sequenced in a study of monozygotic twins with inflammatory bowel disease. Following a re-call of the 5' RACE reads, TCRdb has one entry per CDR3 protein and lacks DNA. The sample table includes around 210,000 distinct CDR3 sequences. The sequenced material came from blood. All receptors derive from a human donor with ulcerative colitis or Crohn's disease, or a healthy co-twin of an affected twin (not recorded which).

The rearrangement links TRBV20-1 to TRBJ2-1; the D call from TCRdb, TRBD1, cannot be confirmed without DNA. In germline, CDR1 is DFQATT, CDR2 SNEGSKA (reference sequence). The CDR3 runs to 11 residues. The CDR3 loop is CSAGPEYEQFF.

V gene TRBV10-3 combines with J gene TRBJ2-4; TCRdb's D call of TRBD2 is untestable without DNA. The CDR3 extends over 17 amino acids. Germline V gene sequence: CDR1 ENHRY, CDR2 SYGVKD. This CDR3 is CATAQSGTSGGKNIQYF.

The chain uses TRBV5-5 and TRBJ1-2; without DNA, the TCRdb call of TRBD1 cannot be checked. CDR1 is SGHKS and CDR2 is YYEKEE in the germline V gene (reference sequence). The CDR3 is 17 amino acids. This CDR3 reads CASSHRENDIEYYGYTF.

The chain has TRBV18 and TRBJ1-5; TCRdb lists TRBD1, though no DNA is available to test this call. The CDR3 is 14 residues long. CDR1 is KGHSH and CDR2 is LQKENI in the germline V gene. The CDR3 loop reads CASSQQGNNQPQHF.

V is TRBV29-1 and J is TRBJ2-7; TCRdb reports TRBD1, a call that lacks DNA to check it against. Germline V gives CDR1 SQVTM, CDR2 ANQGSEA. The CDR3 runs 13 residues. CDR3 loop: CSARTVSSYEQYF.

V gene TRBV20-1 combines with J gene TRBJ1-5; the TRBD1 assignment by TCRdb is unverifiable without DNA. This CDR3 contains 15 residues. The germline CDR1 and CDR2 sequences are DFQATT and SNEGSKA (reference sequence). CDR3 sequence reads: CSARKTGDGNQPQHF.

The chain employs TRBV1 and TRBJ1-5; TCRdb lists TRBD1, though no DNA is available to test this call. TRBV1 has pseudogene status. The CDR3 is made up of 18 amino acids. CDR3 protein: CTSGIWETVEGANQPQHF.

V gene TRBV5-4 combines with J gene TRBJ2-7. The germline CDR1 and CDR2 sequences are SGHNT and YYREEE (reference sequence). This CDR3 has 14 residues. CDR3 residues: CASSLNGPPNEQYF.

The chain combines TRBV6-2 or TRBV6-3 with TRBJ2-7; TCRdb selects TRBD1, and the lack of DNA leaves this call unchecked. The CDR3 is made up of 14 amino acids. From germline, CDR1 is MNHEY and CDR2 SVGEGT. CDR3 protein: CASGLRDNSYEQYF.

The gene calls are TRBV5-1 and TRBJ2-7; as DNA is missing, the TRBD1 call by TCRdb cannot be tested. Germline V CDR1 and CDR2: SGHRS, YFSETQ. There are 12 residues in the CDR3. The CDR3 sequence is CASSGDRDEQYF.

The chain combines TRBV5-4 with TRBJ2-2. Germline V lookup: CDR1 SGHNT, CDR2 YYREEE (reference sequence). The CDR3 sequence is 13 residues long. The CDR3 sequence is CASSMTNTGELFF.

The CDR3 loop reads CSVMFGETQYF. The J gene is TRBJ2-5, the V gene TRBV29-1. The CDR3 totals 11 residues. The germline gives CDR1 SQVTM, CDR2 ANQGSEA.

The chain couples TRBV7-9 to TRBJ1-2; with no DNA, the TCRdb D assignment of TRBD1 cannot be verified. Germline CDR1 is SEHNR and CDR2 is FQNEAQ (reference sequence). The CDR3 is 14 amino acids. This CDR3 reads CASSVPGTLKGYTF.

The chain recombines TRBV7-9 with TRBJ2-1. This CDR3 has 15 residues. Germline V gene lookup returns CDR1 SEHNR and CDR2 FQNEAQ (reference sequence). CDR3 sequence reads: CASSLGTGVLEEQFF.

The chain uses TRBV7-9 and TRBJ1-1. The CDR3 spans 15 residues. Germline V CDR1 and CDR2: SEHNR, FQNEAQ (reference sequence). CDR3 region: CASSPSYLVNTEAFF.

This chain uses TRBV28 with TRBJ1-2; the D call of TRBD1 rests on TCRdb alone, since no DNA is present to check it. The CDR3 has 14 residues. CDR1 and CDR2 from the germline V gene are MDHEN and SYDVKM. Here the CDR3 reads CASSSGQGPRGYTF.

The chain uses TRBV5-4 and TRBJ1-1; the D call from TCRdb, TRBD1, cannot be confirmed without DNA. This CDR3 has 17 residues. CDR1 and CDR2 from the germline V gene are SGHNT and YYREEE (reference sequence). This CDR3 reads CASSPPFGQGQNTEAFF.